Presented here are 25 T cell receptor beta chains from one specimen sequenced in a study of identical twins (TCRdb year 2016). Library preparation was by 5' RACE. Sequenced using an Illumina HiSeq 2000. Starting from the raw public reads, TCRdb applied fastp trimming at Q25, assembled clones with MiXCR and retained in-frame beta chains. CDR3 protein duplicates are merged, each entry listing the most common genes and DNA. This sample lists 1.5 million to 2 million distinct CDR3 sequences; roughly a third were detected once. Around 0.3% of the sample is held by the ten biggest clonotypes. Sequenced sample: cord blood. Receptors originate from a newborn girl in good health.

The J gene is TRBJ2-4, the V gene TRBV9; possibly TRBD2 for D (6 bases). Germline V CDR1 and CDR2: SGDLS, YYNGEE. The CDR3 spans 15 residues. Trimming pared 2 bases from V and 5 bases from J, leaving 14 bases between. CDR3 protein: CASSVGGVEENIQYF. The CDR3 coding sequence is TGTGCCAGCAGCGTCGGCGGGGTCGAGGAAAACATTCAGTACTTC.

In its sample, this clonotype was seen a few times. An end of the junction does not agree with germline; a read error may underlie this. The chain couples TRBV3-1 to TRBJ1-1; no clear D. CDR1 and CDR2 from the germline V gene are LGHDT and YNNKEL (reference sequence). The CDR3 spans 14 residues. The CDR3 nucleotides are TGTGCCAGCAGCCAAGTTACCGGGTCCACTGAAGTTTTCTTT. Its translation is CASSQVTGSTEVFF.

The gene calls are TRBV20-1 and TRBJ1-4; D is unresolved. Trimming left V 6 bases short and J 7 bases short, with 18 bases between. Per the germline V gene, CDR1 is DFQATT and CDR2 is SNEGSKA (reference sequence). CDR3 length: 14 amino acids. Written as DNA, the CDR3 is TGCAGTGCCCCGAAGGGCGGGAGAAGTGAAAAACTGTTTTTT. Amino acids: CSAPKGGRSEKLFF.

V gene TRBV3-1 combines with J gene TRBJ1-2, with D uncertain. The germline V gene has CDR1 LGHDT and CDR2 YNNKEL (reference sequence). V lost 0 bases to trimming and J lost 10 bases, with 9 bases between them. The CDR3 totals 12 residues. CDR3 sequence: CASSQERVAYTF. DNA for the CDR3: TGTGCCAGCAGCCAAGAGAGAGTAGCCTACACCTTC.

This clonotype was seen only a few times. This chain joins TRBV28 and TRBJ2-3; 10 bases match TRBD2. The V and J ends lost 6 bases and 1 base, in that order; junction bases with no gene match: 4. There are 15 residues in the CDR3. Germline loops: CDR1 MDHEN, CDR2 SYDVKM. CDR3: CASSSAGGGTDTQYF. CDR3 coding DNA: TGTGCCAGCAGCTCAGCGGGAGGGGGCACAGATACGCAGTATTTT.

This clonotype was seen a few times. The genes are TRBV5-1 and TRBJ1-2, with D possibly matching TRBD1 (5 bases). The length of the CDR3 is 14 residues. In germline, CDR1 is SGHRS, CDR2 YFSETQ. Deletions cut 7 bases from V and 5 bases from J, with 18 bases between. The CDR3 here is CASRPLGGKYGYTF. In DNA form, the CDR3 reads TGCGCCAGCCGCCCCCTTGGGGGGAAATATGGCTACACCTTC.

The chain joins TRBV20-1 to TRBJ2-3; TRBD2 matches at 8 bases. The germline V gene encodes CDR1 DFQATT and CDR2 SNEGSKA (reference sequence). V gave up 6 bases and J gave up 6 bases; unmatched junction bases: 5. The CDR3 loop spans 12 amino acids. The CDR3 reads CSAGGLVDTQYF. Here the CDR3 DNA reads TGCAGTGCGGGGGGACTAGTGGATACGCAGTATTTT.

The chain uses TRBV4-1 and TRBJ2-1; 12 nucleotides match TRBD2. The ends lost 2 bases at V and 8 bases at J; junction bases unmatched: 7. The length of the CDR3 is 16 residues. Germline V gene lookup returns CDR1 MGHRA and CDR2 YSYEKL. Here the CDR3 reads CASSQNLAGGPHEQFF. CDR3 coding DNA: TGCGCCAGCAGCCAAAACCTAGCGGGAGGGCCCCATGAGCAGTTCTTC.

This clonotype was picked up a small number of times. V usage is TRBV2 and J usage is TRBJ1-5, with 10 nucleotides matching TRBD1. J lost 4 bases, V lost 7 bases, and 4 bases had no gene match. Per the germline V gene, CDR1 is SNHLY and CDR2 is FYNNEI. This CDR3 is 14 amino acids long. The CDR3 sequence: CASTQDRGNQPQHF. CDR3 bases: TGTGCCAGCACCCAGGACAGGGGGAATCAGCCCCAGCATTTT.

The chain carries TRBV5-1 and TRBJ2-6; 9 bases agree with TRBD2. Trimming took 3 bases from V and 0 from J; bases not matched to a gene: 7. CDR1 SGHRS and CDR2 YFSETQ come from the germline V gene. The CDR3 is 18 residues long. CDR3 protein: CASSYPGLANSGANVLTF. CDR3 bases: TGCGCCAGCAGCTATCCGGGACTAGCAAACTCTGGGGCCAACGTCCTGACTTTC.

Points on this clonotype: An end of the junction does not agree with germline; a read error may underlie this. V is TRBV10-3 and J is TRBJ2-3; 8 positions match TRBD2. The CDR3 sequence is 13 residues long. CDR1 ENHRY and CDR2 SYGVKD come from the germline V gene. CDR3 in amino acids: CAISGLASDTQDF. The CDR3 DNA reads TGTGCCATCAGCGGACTAGCCTCAGATACGCAGGATTTT.

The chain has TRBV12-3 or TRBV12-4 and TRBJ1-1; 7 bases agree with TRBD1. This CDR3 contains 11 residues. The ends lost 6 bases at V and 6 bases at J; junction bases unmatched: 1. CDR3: CASRRGPEAFF. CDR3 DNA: TGTGCCAGCAGGAGGGGGCCTGAAGCTTTCTTT.

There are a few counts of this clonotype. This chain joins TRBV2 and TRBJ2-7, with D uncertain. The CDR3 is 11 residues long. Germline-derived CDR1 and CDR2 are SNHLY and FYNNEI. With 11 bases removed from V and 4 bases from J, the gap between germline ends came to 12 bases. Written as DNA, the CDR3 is TGTGCCTCAGAAGACGGTTACGAGCAGTACTTC. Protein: CASEDGYEQYF.

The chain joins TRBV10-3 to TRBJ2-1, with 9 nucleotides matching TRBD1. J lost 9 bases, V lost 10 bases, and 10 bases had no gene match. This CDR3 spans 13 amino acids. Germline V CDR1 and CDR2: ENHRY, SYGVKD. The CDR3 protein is CATGQGKRSEQFF. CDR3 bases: TGTGCCACCGGACAGGGGAAAAGGAGTGAGCAGTTCTTC.

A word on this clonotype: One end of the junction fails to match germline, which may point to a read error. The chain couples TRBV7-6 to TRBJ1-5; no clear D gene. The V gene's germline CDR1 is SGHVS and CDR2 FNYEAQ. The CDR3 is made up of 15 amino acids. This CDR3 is CASSLDHISDQPQHF. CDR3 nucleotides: TGTGCCAGCAGCTTAGACCACATTAGCGATCAGCCCCAGCATTTT.

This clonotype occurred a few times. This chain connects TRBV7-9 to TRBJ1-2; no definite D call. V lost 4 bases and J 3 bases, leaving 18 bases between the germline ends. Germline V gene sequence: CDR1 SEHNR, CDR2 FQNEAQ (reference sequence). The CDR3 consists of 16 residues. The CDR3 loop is CASSSLRVSGDYGYTF. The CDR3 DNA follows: TGTGCCAGCAGCTCCCTCCGGGTTTCGGGAGACTATGGCTACACCTTC.

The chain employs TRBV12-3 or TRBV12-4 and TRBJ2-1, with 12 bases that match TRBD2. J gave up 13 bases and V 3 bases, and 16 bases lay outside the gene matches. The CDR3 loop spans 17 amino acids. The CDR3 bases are TGTGCCAGCAGTTTTTTGGGTTTACTAGCGGGGGGACAACATCAGTTCTTC. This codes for CASSFLGLLAGGQHQFF.

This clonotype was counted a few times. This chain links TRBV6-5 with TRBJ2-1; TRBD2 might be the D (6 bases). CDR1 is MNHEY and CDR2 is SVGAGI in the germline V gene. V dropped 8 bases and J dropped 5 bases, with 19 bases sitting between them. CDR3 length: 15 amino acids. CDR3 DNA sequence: TGTGCCAGCTCTCTTACTGGGCGGACTAACAATGAGCAGTTCTTC. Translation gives CASSLTGRTNNEQFF.

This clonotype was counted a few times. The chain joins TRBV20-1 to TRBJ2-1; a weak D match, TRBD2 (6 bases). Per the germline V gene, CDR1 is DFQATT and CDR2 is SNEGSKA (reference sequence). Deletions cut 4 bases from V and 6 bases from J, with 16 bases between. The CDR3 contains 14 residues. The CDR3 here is CSATRSGSGNEQFF. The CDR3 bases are TGCAGTGCTACCCGCTCCGGGAGCGGCAATGAGCAGTTCTTC.

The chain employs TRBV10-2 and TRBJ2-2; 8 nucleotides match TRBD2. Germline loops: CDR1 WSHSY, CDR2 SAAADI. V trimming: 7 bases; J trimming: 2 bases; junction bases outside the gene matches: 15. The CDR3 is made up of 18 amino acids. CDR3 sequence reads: CASMIPAGGIQNTGELFF. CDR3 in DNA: TGCGCCAGCATGATTCCGGCGGGGGGAATCCAAAACACCGGGGAGCTGTTTTTT.

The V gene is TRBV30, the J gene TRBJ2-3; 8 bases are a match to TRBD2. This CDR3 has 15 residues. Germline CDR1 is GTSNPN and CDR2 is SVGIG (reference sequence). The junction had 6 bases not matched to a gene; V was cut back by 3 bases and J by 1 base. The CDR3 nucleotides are TGTGCCTGGAGGATGAAACTAGCGGGCACAGATACGCAGTATTTT. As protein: CAWRMKLAGTDTQYF.

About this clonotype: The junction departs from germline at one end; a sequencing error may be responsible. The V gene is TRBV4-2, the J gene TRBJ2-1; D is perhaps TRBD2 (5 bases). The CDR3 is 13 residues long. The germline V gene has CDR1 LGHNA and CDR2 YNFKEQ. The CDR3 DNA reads TGTGCCAGCAGCCAAGATAGGGCTTCCGAGCGGTACTTC. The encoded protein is CASSQDRASERYF.

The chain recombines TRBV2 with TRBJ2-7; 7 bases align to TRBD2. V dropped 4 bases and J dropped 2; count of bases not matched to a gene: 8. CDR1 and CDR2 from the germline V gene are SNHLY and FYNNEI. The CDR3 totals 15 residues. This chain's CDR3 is CASSAESSGTYEQYF. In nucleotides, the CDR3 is TGTGCCAGCAGTGCGGAGTCTAGCGGAACCTACGAGCAGTACTTC. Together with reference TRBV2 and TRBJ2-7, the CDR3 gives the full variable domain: EPEVTQTPSHQVTQMGQEVILRCVPISNHLYFYWYRQILGQKVEFLVSFYNNEISEKSEIFDDQFSVERPDGSNFTLKIRSTKLEDSAMYFCASSAESSGTYEQYFGPGTRLTVT.

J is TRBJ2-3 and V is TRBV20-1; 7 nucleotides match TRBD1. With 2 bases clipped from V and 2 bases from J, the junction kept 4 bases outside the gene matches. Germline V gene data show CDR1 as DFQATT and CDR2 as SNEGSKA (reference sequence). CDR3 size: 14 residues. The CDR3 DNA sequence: TGCAGTGCTAGAAGGGGACAGCACACAGATACGCAGTATTTT. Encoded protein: CSARRGQHTDTQYF.

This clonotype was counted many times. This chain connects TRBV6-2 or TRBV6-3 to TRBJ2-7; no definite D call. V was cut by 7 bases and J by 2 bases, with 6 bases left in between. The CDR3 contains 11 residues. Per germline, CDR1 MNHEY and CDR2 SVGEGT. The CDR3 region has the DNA TGTGCCAGCACCACGACCTACGAGCAGTACTTC. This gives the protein CASTTTYEQYF.